Listed below are T cell receptor beta chains from one sample, sequenced in a study of blood T cell repertoires in COVID-19. Here immunoSEQ multiplex PCR was the method, and the copy in TCRdb shows in-frame clones only, minus some. The table has 110,000 to 150,000 clones, around three quarters seen once. The sequenced sample consisted of peripheral blood. Receptor source: a man in his 60s with acute or convalescent COVID-19. Both conserved end residues are part of each CDR3. D genes are given only for firm matches. Size is omitted from some rows. Given values are once, few, many or a class for expanded clones.

CASSLTPDMGLYGYTF | TGTGCCAGCAGCTTAACCCCGGACATGGGATTATATGGCTACACCTTC | - | TRBV7-8 | - | TRBJ1-2
CASSEEPGSYNSPLHF | TGTGCCAGCAGCGAAGAACCGGGAAGTTATAATTCACCCCTCCACTTT | - | TRBV9 | - | TRBJ1-6
CASSTGTELIGITF | TGTGCCAGCAGCACCGGGACAGAATTAATCGGAATCACCTTC | TRBD1 | TRBV3-1/TRBV3-2 | - | TRBJ1-2
CAWRDSASYEQYF | TGTGCCTGGAGAGACAGCGCCTCCTACGAGCAGTACTTC | - | TRBV30 | - | TRBJ2-7
CASSPRNTEAFF | TGTGCCAGCAGTCCCAGGAACACTGAAGCTTTCTTT | - | TRBV28 | - | TRBJ1-1
CASSLARQGRDTQYF | TGCGCCAGCAGCTTGGCGAGGCAGGGGAGAGATACGCAGTATTTT | - | TRBV5-1 | - | TRBJ2-3
CASSLDGGANYGYTF | TGTGCCAGCAGCTTAGACGGGGGTGCGAACTATGGCTACACCTTC | - | TRBV7-2 | - | TRBJ1-2
CASSLGGGYEQYF | TGTGCCAGCAGCTTAGGAGGGGGCTACGAGCAGTACTTC | - | TRBV7-2 | few | TRBJ2-7
CAWTHRGAGTDTQYF | TGTGCCTGGACCCATCGGGGGGCCGGCACAGATACGCAGTATTTT | - | TRBV30 | - | TRBJ2-3
CAWSAQVLTEAFF | TGTGCCTGGAGTGCCCAGGTCTTGACTGAAGCTTTCTTT | - | TRBV30 | - | TRBJ1-1
CASKVGGGTQYF | TGTGCCAGTAAAGTGGGAGGGGGTACGCAGTATTTT | - | TRBV19 | - | TRBJ2-3
CASSWSAREQFF | TGTGCCAGCAGCTGGTCCGCGCGTGAGCAGTTCTTC | - | TRBV7-9 | once | TRBJ2-1
CASSSLDSAYEQYF | TGTGCCAGCAGTTCCTTGGACAGCGCCTACGAGCAGTACTTC | - | TRBV28 | - | TRBJ2-7
CAWSVQAANYGYTF | TGTGCCTGGAGTGTACAGGCAGCTAACTATGGCTACACCTTC | - | TRBV30 | - | TRBJ1-2
CASSPTGMWDQETQYF | TGTGCCAGCTCACCGACAGGGATGTGGGATCAAGAGACCCAGTACTTC | TRBD1 | TRBV18 | - | TRBJ2-5
CASSAGGGAPGANVLTF | TGTGCCAGCAGTGCAGGGGGTGGAGCCCCTGGGGCCAACGTCCTGACTTTC | TRBD1 | TRBV2 | - | TRBJ2-6
CASSYQTGPETQYF | TGTGCCAGCAGTTACCAGACAGGGCCGGAGACCCAGTACTTC | TRBD1 | TRBV6-5 | - | TRBJ2-5
CASSSDRAPPREAQYF | TGTGCCAGCAGCTCAGACAGGGCGCCCCCAAGAGAGGCCCAGTACTTC | TRBD1 | TRBV13 | - | TRBJ2-5
CASSPEINYGYTF | TGTGCCAGCAGTCCGGAGATTAACTATGGCTACACCTTC | - | TRBV11-2 | - | TRBJ1-2
CASIRQGWGYTF | TGTGCCAGCATTCGACAGGGGTGGGGCTACACCTTC | TRBD1 | TRBV2 | - | TRBJ1-2
CASSIPQGSETQYF | TGTGCCAGTAGTATACCCCAGGGGTCGGAGACCCAGTACTTC | - | TRBV19 | - | TRBJ2-5
CASSQEGAGEADTQYF | TGTGCCAGCAGCCAAGAGGGAGCGGGAGAGGCAGATACGCAGTATTTT | TRBD2 | TRBV3-1/TRBV3-2 | - | TRBJ2-3